This TCR beta chain comes out of a study of CDR3 diversity in severe acne. On this clonotype itself: Relative to the germline gene, one junction end is altered; a read error may explain this.

Per the germline V gene, CDR1 is SGHVS and CDR2 is FNYEAQ. The CDR3 spans 14 residues. From the PCR reads, TCRdb called clonotypes with MiXCR, one entry per CDR3 protein. The sample includes roughly 100,000 distinct CDR3 sequences, approximately 47% of them seen just once. This chain links TRBV7-6 with TRBJ1-1, with D perhaps matching TRBD1 (6 bases). This receptor was identified in a male donor with acne. Sequenced input: blood. CDR3 nucleotide sequence: TGTGCCAGCAGCTTGGGATTGGGGGGCACTGAAGATTTCTTT. It translates to CASSLGLGGTEDFF.